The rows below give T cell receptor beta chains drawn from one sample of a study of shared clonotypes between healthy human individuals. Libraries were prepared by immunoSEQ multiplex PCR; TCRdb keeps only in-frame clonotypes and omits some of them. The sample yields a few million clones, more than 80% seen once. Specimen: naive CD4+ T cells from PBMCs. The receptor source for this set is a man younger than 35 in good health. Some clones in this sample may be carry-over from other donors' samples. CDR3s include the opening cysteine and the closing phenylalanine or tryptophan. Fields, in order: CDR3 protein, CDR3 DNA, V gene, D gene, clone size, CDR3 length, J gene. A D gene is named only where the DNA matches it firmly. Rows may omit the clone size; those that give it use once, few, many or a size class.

cdr3_aa: CASSLAPTAVSAFF
cdr3_nt: TGTGCCAGCAGCTTAGCGCCCACCGCAGTTTCAGCTTTCTTT
v_call: TRBV7-6
d_call: .
clone_size: .
cdr3_length: 14
j_call: TRBJ1-1

cdr3_aa: CASSANVDTQYF
cdr3_nt: TGTGCCAGCAGCGCAAATGTAGATACGCAGTATTTT
v_call: TRBV9
d_call: .
clone_size: .
cdr3_length: 12
j_call: TRBJ2-3

cdr3_aa: CASRPDSYEQYF
cdr3_nt: TGTGCCAGCAGGCCCGACAGCTACGAGCAGTACTTC
v_call: TRBV28
d_call: .
clone_size: .
cdr3_length: 12
j_call: TRBJ2-7

cdr3_aa: CASSLRGDTIYF
cdr3_nt: TGTGCCAGCAGCCTTCGGGGGGACACCATATATTTT
v_call: TRBV5-4
d_call: .
clone_size: .
cdr3_length: 12
j_call: TRBJ1-3

cdr3_aa: CASSPPSLTDTQYF
cdr3_nt: TGTGCCAGCTCACCGCCGTCCCTCACAGATACGCAGTATTTT
v_call: TRBV18
d_call: .
clone_size: .
cdr3_length: 14
j_call: TRBJ2-3

cdr3_aa: CASSQEARRTILRYNEQFF
cdr3_nt: TGTGCCAGCAGCCAAGAGGCACGAAGAACGATACTTAGATACAATGAGCAGTTCTTC
v_call: TRBV4-2
d_call: .
clone_size: .
cdr3_length: 19
j_call: TRBJ2-1

cdr3_aa: CASSPILSEQYF
cdr3_nt: TGTGCCAGCAGCCCCATTTTAAGCGAGCAGTACTTC
v_call: TRBV7-8
d_call: .
clone_size: .
cdr3_length: 12
j_call: TRBJ2-7

cdr3_aa: CASSPNRRSSYEQYF
cdr3_nt: TGCGCCAGCAGCCCAAATCGCAGGAGCTCCTACGAGCAGTACTTC
v_call: TRBV4-1
d_call: .
clone_size: .
cdr3_length: 15
j_call: TRBJ2-7

cdr3_aa: CASSQRTVTSTDTQYF
cdr3_nt: TGCGCCAGCAGCCAACGGACTGTGACTAGTACAGATACGCAGTATTTT
v_call: TRBV4-1
d_call: .
clone_size: once
cdr3_length: 16
j_call: TRBJ2-3

cdr3_aa: CASSLLDRTFYEQYF
cdr3_nt: TGTGCCAGCAGCTTGCTGGACAGAACTTTCTACGAGCAGTACTTC
v_call: TRBV5-8
d_call: .
clone_size: once
cdr3_length: 15
j_call: TRBJ2-7

cdr3_aa: CASRPALRGPAKNIQYF
cdr3_nt: TGTGCCAGCAGACCGGCGCTCAGGGGCCCAGCCAAAAACATTCAGTACTTC
v_call: TRBV27
d_call: .
clone_size: .
cdr3_length: 17
j_call: TRBJ2-4

cdr3_aa: CATSRDRTSGYNEQFF
cdr3_nt: TGTGCCACCAGCAGAGATCGCACTAGCGGATACAATGAGCAGTTCTTC
v_call: TRBV15
d_call: TRBD2
clone_size: .
cdr3_length: 16
j_call: TRBJ2-1

cdr3_aa: CASRPQATNEKLFF
cdr3_nt: TGTGCCAGCAGACCTCAGGCAACTAATGAAAAACTGTTTTTT
v_call: TRBV11-2
d_call: .
clone_size: .
cdr3_length: 14
j_call: TRBJ1-4

cdr3_aa: CSASPGPNPHF
cdr3_nt: TGCAGTGCTTCCCCAGGCCCTAATCCGCACTTC
v_call: TRBV20-1
d_call: .
clone_size: .
cdr3_length: 11
j_call: TRBJ2-7

cdr3_aa: CASSLTGLAGTSTDTQYF
cdr3_nt: TGTGCCAGCAGCTTAACGGGACTAGCGGGAACTAGCACAGATACGCAGTATTTT
v_call: TRBV7-3
d_call: TRBD2
clone_size: .
cdr3_length: 18
j_call: TRBJ2-3

cdr3_aa: CASSSLFNYGYTF
cdr3_nt: TGTGCCAGCAGTTCCCTTTTTAACTATGGCTACACCTTC
v_call: TRBV28
d_call: .
clone_size: .
cdr3_length: 13
j_call: TRBJ1-2

cdr3_aa: CASTLENQPQHF
cdr3_nt: TGTGCCAGCACCCTGGAGAATCAGCCCCAGCATTTT
v_call: TRBV7-8
d_call: .
clone_size: .
cdr3_length: 12
j_call: TRBJ1-5

cdr3_aa: CASSLLGGKRAEQYF
cdr3_nt: TGTGCCAGCAGCTTGTTGGGGGGGAAAAGGGCCGAGCAGTACTTC
v_call: TRBV5-4
d_call: TRBD2
clone_size: .
cdr3_length: 15
j_call: TRBJ2-7

cdr3_aa: CASSQSSDAALETQYF
cdr3_nt: TGCGCCAGCAGTCAATCGAGCGACGCGGCTTTGGAGACCCAGTACTTC
v_call: TRBV23-1
d_call: .
clone_size: .
cdr3_length: 16
j_call: TRBJ2-5

cdr3_aa: CASSRPQNTEAFF
cdr3_nt: TGTGCCAGCAGCCGCCCCCAGAACACTGAAGCTTTCTTT
v_call: TRBV28
d_call: .
clone_size: .
cdr3_length: 13
j_call: TRBJ1-1

cdr3_aa: CASSLENSGNTIYF
cdr3_nt: TGCGCCAGCAGCTTGGAAAACTCTGGAAACACCATATATTTT
v_call: TRBV5-1
d_call: .
clone_size: .
cdr3_length: 14
j_call: TRBJ1-3

cdr3_aa: CAWGRGQPAQETQYF
cdr3_nt: TGTGCCTGGGGCCGAGGGCAACCAGCCCAAGAGACCCAGTACTTC
v_call: TRBV30
d_call: .
clone_size: .
cdr3_length: 15
j_call: TRBJ2-5

cdr3_aa: CASSRGSGGGPYEQYF
cdr3_nt: TGTGCCAGCAGTCGCGGGAGTGGGGGGGGGCCCTACGAGCAGTACTTC
v_call: TRBV27
d_call: .
clone_size: .
cdr3_length: 16
j_call: TRBJ2-7

cdr3_aa: CASSVSRTSVWETQYF
cdr3_nt: TGTGCCAGCAGCGTATCCAGGACTAGCGTCTGGGAGACCCAGTACTTC
v_call: TRBV9
d_call: TRBD2
clone_size: .
cdr3_length: 16
j_call: TRBJ2-5

cdr3_aa: CASRGRDGYVGEQFF
cdr3_nt: TGTGCCAGCAGGGGCCGGGACGGGTACGTGGGTGAGCAGTTCTTC
v_call: TRBV28
d_call: .
clone_size: .
cdr3_length: 15
j_call: TRBJ2-1

cdr3_aa: CAWSVGTANEKLFF
cdr3_nt: TGTGCCTGGAGTGTCGGCACCGCTAATGAAAAACTGTTTTTT
v_call: TRBV30
d_call: .
clone_size: .
cdr3_length: 14
j_call: TRBJ1-4